One and the same sample provided the 31 T cell receptor beta chains below, sequenced in a study of CD8 T cells in Susac syndrome. RNA totalling roughly 0.45 to 1 ug underwent reverse transcription with random hexamers. Using its own MiXCR run on the immunoSEQ multiplex PCR reads, TCRdb lists one record per CDR3 protein. In the table there are 100,000 to 150,000 distinct CDR3 sequences, around 94% of which are singletons. The source material was CD8+ T cells from PBMCs. These receptor sequences come from a human donor with Susac syndrome.

This clonotype has only one observation. The chain carries TRBV19 and TRBJ2-7; tentative D call: TRBD1 (5 bases). Trimming cost V 5 bases and J 1 base, with 12 bases left between them. Germline CDR1 is LNHDA and CDR2 is SQIVND (reference sequence). This CDR3 has 14 residues. CDR3 sequence: CASSPGPGSYEQYF. In DNA, the CDR3 is TGTGCCAGTAGTCCTGGGCCAGGGTCCTACGAGCAGTACTTC.

CDR3 coding DNA: TGTGCCAGTAACCTAGGGGGTAAGGCCAACAATGAGCAGTTCTTC. Amino acid sequence: CASNLGGKANNEQFF. The chain employs TRBV19 and TRBJ2-1; D may be TRBD1 (6 bases). The CDR3 length is 15 residues. The germline V and J ends were trimmed by 7 bases and 5 bases, with 18 bases remaining between them. Per the germline V gene, CDR1 is LNHDA and CDR2 is SQIVND (reference sequence).

The chain uses TRBV11-1 and TRBJ2-4; D assignment may be TRBD1 or TRBD2 (5 bases each). This CDR3 has 16 residues. CDR1 and CDR2 from the germline V gene are SGHAT and FQDESV (reference sequence). V was pared by 4 bases and J by 0 bases, with 13 bases between. The CDR3 DNA follows: TGTGCCAGCAGCTCCGGGACGGTATTAGCCAAAAACATTCAGTACTTC. Translation: CASSSGTVLAKNIQYF.

The V and J genes are TRBV20-1 and TRBJ2-3; 11 nucleotides match TRBD2. CDR1 and CDR2 from the germline V gene are DFQATT and SNEGSKA (reference sequence). The CDR3 is made up of 20 amino acids. J was trimmed by 2 bases and V by 1 base; bases with no gene match: 17. For the CDR3, the DNA is TGCAGTGCTAGAGTAGTACCTCTAGCGGGGGGAGACACGATCACAGATACGCAGTATTTT. Protein sequence: CSARVVPLAGGDTITDTQYF.

CDR3 protein: CATSDPDLADGTDTQYF. The CDR3 DNA reads TGTGCCACCAGTGATCCCGACCTAGCGGACGGCACAGATACGCAGTATTTT. This chain joins TRBV24-1 and TRBJ2-3; 7 bases agree with TRBD2. Germline-derived CDR1 and CDR2 are KGHDR and SFDVKD. J was trimmed by 1 base and V by 3 bases; bases with no gene match: 9. The CDR3 contains 17 residues.

The rearrangement joins TRBV20-1 to TRBJ2-7, with 8 bases lining up with TRBD1. The CDR3 is 14 amino acids. Trimming took 6 bases from V and 3 from J; bases not matched to a gene: 10. Germline V lookup: CDR1 DFQATT, CDR2 SNEGSKA (reference sequence). The CDR3 nucleotides read TGCAGTGCGGAAGAGACAGGGGTTCTCTACGAGCAGTACTTC. Translation: CSAEETGVLYEQYF.

The V call is TRBV29-1, the J call TRBJ2-7, with 9 positions matching TRBD2. J was trimmed by 3 bases and V by 0 bases; bases with no gene match: 6. Germline V CDR1 and CDR2: SQVTM, ANQGSEA. CDR3 size: 15 residues. This CDR3 is CSVEDGGSGSYEQYF. The DNA for the CDR3 is TGCAGCGTTGAAGACGGTGGTAGCGGGAGCTACGAGCAGTACTTC.

This clonotype was recorded once. This chain connects TRBV30 to TRBJ1-1, with D possibly matching TRBD1 (6 bases). Per the germline V gene, CDR1 is GTSNPN and CDR2 is SVGIG (reference sequence). The V and J ends lost 1 base and 7 bases respectively, with 16 bases between them. The CDR3 covers 14 residues. CDR3 nucleotide sequence: TGTGCCTGGAGTGGAGGGGGTATTGGGGTTGAAGCTTTCTTT. It yields the protein CAWSGGGIGVEAFF.

CDR3: CASSLGLAGPPDTQYF. Written as DNA, the CDR3 is TGTGCCAGCAGTCTCGGACTAGCGGGGCCTCCAGATACGCAGTATTTT. The chain couples TRBV28 to TRBJ2-3, with TRBD2 identical over 12 bases. V trimming: 5 bases; J trimming: 4 bases; junction bases outside the gene matches: 7. CDR3 length: 16 amino acids. Germline V CDR1 and CDR2: MDHEN, SYDVKM.

The rearrangement joins TRBV30 to TRBJ2-2; D ambiguous. V was cut by 2 bases and J by 3 bases, with 10 bases left in between. From germline, CDR1 is GTSNPN and CDR2 SVGIG (reference sequence). This CDR3 spans 14 amino acids. The CDR3 region is CAWSPYSDTGELFF. DNA of the CDR3: TGTGCCTGGAGTCCCTACAGCGACACCGGGGAGCTGTTTTTT.

In its sample, this clonotype was seen once. V usage is TRBV7-3 and J usage is TRBJ2-2; TRBD2 is a possible D gene (5 bases). Germline V gives CDR1 SGHTA, CDR2 FQGTGA. V was cut by 6 bases and J by 7 bases, with 21 bases left in between. This CDR3 has 16 residues. CDR3 coding DNA: TGTGCCAGCAGACCTGAGGGTCTCCAGAATATCGGGGAGCTGTTTTTT. Its protein is CASRPEGLQNIGELFF.

The J gene is TRBJ2-7, the V gene TRBV27; tentative D call: TRBD2 (6 bases). The CDR3 has 15 amino acids. V was trimmed by 5 bases and J by 2 bases, leaving 16 bases between them. CDR1 and CDR2 (germline): MNHEY, SMNVEV (reference sequence). CDR3 in amino acids: CASSPGTAPAYEQYF. The CDR3 DNA follows: TGTGCCAGCAGTCCCGGGACTGCTCCGGCCTACGAGCAGTACTTC.

This clonotype was detected once. This chain connects TRBV19 to TRBJ2-1, with 11 bases fitting TRBD2. V lost 5 bases and J lost 9; bases outside the gene matches: 9. The CDR3 is made up of 15 amino acids. The germline gives CDR1 LNHDA, CDR2 SQIVND (reference sequence). This CDR3 is CASSPPLAGAVEQFF. The DNA for the CDR3 is TGTGCCAGTAGTCCCCCACTAGCGGGAGCGGTTGAGCAGTTCTTC. The entire variable domain, with the rest obtained from reference TRBV19 and TRBJ2-1, is as follows: DGGITQSPKYLFRKEGQNVTLSCEQNLNHDAMYWYRQDPGQGLRLIYYSQIVNDFQKGDIAEGYSVSREKKESFPLTVTSAQKNPTAFYLCASSPPLAGAVEQFFGPGTRLTVL.

The chain uses TRBV4-1 and TRBJ1-3; 7 nucleotides align to TRBD1. Germline CDR1 is MGHRA and CDR2 is YSYEKL. The CDR3 covers 16 residues. Trimming took 2 bases from V and 9 from J; bases not matched to a gene: 13. CDR3 DNA sequence: TGCGCCAGCAGCCAACTCGGGACAGAGGGTAGTACCACCATATATTTT. It yields the protein CASSQLGTEGSTTIYF.

The chain is built from TRBV6-5 and TRBJ2-7; 9 bases match TRBD2. Germline lookup yields CDR1 MNHEY and CDR2 SVGAGI. The trim removed 4 bases at V and 2 bases at J, leaving 3 bases unmatched. The CDR3 covers 14 residues. The CDR3 region has the DNA TGTGCCAGCAGTTCGGGACTAGCCCCCTACGAGCAGTACTTC. Protein product: CASSSGLAPYEQYF.

This rearrangement joins TRBV6-1 to TRBJ2-5; 14 nucleotides align to TRBD2. The CDR3 loop spans 16 amino acids. V lost 3 bases to trimming and J lost 11 bases; unmatched junction nucleotides: 11. The germline CDR1 and CDR2 sequences are MNHNS and SASEGT. Written as DNA, the CDR3 is TGTGCCAGCAGTGACGGACTAGCGGGGGGCCTAGGGGAGCAGTACTTC. Its translation is CASSDGLAGGLGEQYF.

The chain joins TRBV9 to TRBJ2-2; the D gene is possibly TRBD1 (5 bases). Germline loops: CDR1 SGDLS, CDR2 YYNGEE. V was trimmed by 2 bases and J by 1 base, leaving 15 bases between them. There are 17 residues in the CDR3. CDR3: CASSVRVGHLNTGELFF. The DNA of the CDR3 is TGTGCCAGCAGCGTTCGGGTAGGACACCTGAACACCGGGGAGCTGTTTTTT.

This chain joins TRBV6-6 and TRBJ2-3; 9 bases line up with TRBD1. Germline loops: CDR1 MNHNY, CDR2 SVGAGI (reference sequence). Trimming took 5 bases from V and 5 from J; bases not matched to a gene: 8. The CDR3 consists of 15 residues. DNA for the CDR3: TGTGCCAGCAGTATAACCCACAGGGGGCAAGATACGCAGTATTTT. It encodes CASSITHRGQDTQYF.

The rearrangement links TRBV6-5 to TRBJ1-2; no reliable D call. The CDR3 loop spans 15 amino acids. Germline V gene lookup returns CDR1 MNHEY and CDR2 SVGAGI. Trimming left V 5 bases short and J 2 bases short, with 15 bases between. The CDR3 nucleotides are TGTGCCAGCAGTCCCAGTCCGGCCTCAAACTATGGCTACACCTTC. Translating it yields CASSPSPASNYGYTF.

The chain carries TRBV7-2 and TRBJ1-2; D uncertain. CDR3 length equals 18 residues. Trimming removed 3 bases from V and 0 bases from J, with 20 bases in between. Germline CDR1 is SGHTA and CDR2 is FQGNSA. The CDR3 DNA sequence: TGTGCCAGCAGCTTGGACTCGCTCCAGGACCGAGCTAACTATGGCTACACCTTC. Protein sequence: CASSLDSLQDRANYGYTF.

The J gene is TRBJ1-1, the V gene TRBV27; D might be TRBD1 (6 bases). V was clipped by 5 bases and J by 3 bases, with 16 bases between them. There are 15 residues in the CDR3. Looked up from germline, CDR1 is MNHEY and CDR2 is SMNVEV (reference sequence). This CDR3 reads CASSPLTGLDTEAFF. In nucleotides, the CDR3 is TGTGCCAGCAGTCCATTAACAGGGCTGGACACTGAAGCTTTCTTT.

The chain joins TRBV18 to TRBJ2-7; D is perhaps TRBD2 (6 bases). With 3 bases removed from V and 0 bases from J, the gap between germline ends came to 9 bases. In germline, CDR1 is KGHSH, CDR2 LQKENI. This CDR3 has 14 amino acids. The CDR3 reads CASSPLTSSYEQYF. CDR3 DNA sequence: TGTGCCAGCTCACCGCTGACTAGCTCCTACGAGCAGTACTTC. The full variable domain, its missing parts supplied by reference TRBV18 and TRBJ2-7, is NAGVMQNPRHLVRRRGQEARLRCSPMKGHSHVYWYRQLPEEGLKFMVYLQKENIIDESGMPKERFSAEFPKEGPSILRIQQVVRGDSAAYFCASSPLTSSYEQYFGPGTRLTVT.

The chain carries TRBV5-6 and TRBJ2-5; D is unresolved. This CDR3 region has 13 residues. Germline values: CDR1 SGHDT, CDR2 YYEEEE. The V gene lost 0 bases and the J gene lost 1 base, with 4 bases spanning the gap. The CDR3 sequence: CASSLGSQETQYF. The CDR3 DNA reads as TGTGCCAGCAGCTTGGGCAGCCAAGAGACCCAGTACTTC.

The chain recombines TRBV29-1 with TRBJ2-7, with 7 bases matching TRBD1. Germline lookup yields CDR1 SQVTM and CDR2 ANQGSEA. V lost 6 bases to trimming and J lost 2 bases; unmatched junction nucleotides: 7. CDR3 length equals 13 residues. Written as DNA, the CDR3 is TGCAGCGTCCCAGGGGGACAAGCCTACGAGCAGTACTTC. It yields the protein CSVPGGQAYEQYF.

This clonotype was counted once. The chain carries TRBV13 and TRBJ2-7; weak D call: TRBD2 (6 bases). V was trimmed by 5 bases and J by 0 bases, leaving 17 bases between them. The germline V gene encodes CDR1 PRHDT and CDR2 FYEKMQ (reference sequence). This CDR3 has 16 residues. CDR3 DNA sequence: TGTGCCAGCAGCGCAACGGAGGGGACGAGCTCCTACGAGCAGTACTTC. This gives the protein CASSATEGTSSYEQYF.

This chain connects TRBV29-1 to TRBJ2-3, with TRBD2 as a possible D gene (5 bases). This CDR3 contains 11 residues. Trimming left V 2 bases short and J 7 bases short, with 7 bases between. Germline V gene data show CDR1 as SQVTM and CDR2 as ANQGSEA. The CDR3 sequence: CSVETSYTQYF. The CDR3 bases are TGCAGCGTTGAAACTAGTTATACGCAGTATTTT.

This clonotype was picked up one time. V usage is TRBV20-1 and J usage is TRBJ2-3; 8 bases map to TRBD1. Germline V gene data show CDR1 as DFQATT and CDR2 as SNEGSKA (reference sequence). With 5 bases clipped from V and 1 base from J, the junction kept 5 bases outside the gene matches. This CDR3 has 14 amino acids. The CDR3 is CSADQGAGTDTQYF. The CDR3 DNA reads as TGCAGTGCTGACCAGGGGGCAGGCACAGATACGCAGTATTTT.

This rearrangement joins TRBV7-9 to TRBJ2-7, with TRBD1 matching over 9 bases. The CDR3 runs to 14 residues. Looked up from germline, CDR1 is SEHNR and CDR2 is FQNEAQ (reference sequence). Germline trimming cut 4 bases from V and 4 bases from J; bases unmatched to any gene: 5. DNA for the CDR3: TGTGCCAGCAGCTCAGGGACAGGGATGTACGAGCAGTACTTC. This encodes CASSSGTGMYEQYF.

The V and J genes are TRBV7-3 and TRBJ2-3, with 12 bases aligning to TRBD2. There are 16 residues in the CDR3. With 4 bases clipped from V and 8 bases from J, the junction kept 10 bases outside the gene matches. In germline, CDR1 is SGHTA, CDR2 FQGTGA. The CDR3 loop reads CASSYGLAGGPGTQYF. CDR3 bases: TGTGCCAGCAGCTACGGTCTAGCGGGAGGGCCTGGTACGCAGTATTTT.

V and J are TRBV19 and TRBJ2-5; D is perhaps TRBD1 (6 bases). Germline V CDR1 and CDR2: LNHDA, SQIVND (reference sequence). V was clipped by 6 bases and J by 2 bases, with 13 bases between them. The CDR3 consists of 14 residues. This CDR3 is CASRKTGVQETQYF. The CDR3 bases are TGTGCCAGTAGGAAGACAGGAGTTCAAGAGACCCAGTACTTC.

This clonotype was recorded a few times. The DNA for the CDR3 is TGTGCCAGCAGCTCCGGACAGGGCATGAACACTGAAGCTTTCTTT. It yields the protein CASSSGQGMNTEAFF. This chain joins TRBV7-9 and TRBJ1-1, with TRBD1 matching over 8 bases. Germline CDR1 SEHNR, CDR2 FQNEAQ (reference sequence). The CDR3 runs to 15 residues. Trimming took 4 bases from V and 0 from J; bases not matched to a gene: 4.